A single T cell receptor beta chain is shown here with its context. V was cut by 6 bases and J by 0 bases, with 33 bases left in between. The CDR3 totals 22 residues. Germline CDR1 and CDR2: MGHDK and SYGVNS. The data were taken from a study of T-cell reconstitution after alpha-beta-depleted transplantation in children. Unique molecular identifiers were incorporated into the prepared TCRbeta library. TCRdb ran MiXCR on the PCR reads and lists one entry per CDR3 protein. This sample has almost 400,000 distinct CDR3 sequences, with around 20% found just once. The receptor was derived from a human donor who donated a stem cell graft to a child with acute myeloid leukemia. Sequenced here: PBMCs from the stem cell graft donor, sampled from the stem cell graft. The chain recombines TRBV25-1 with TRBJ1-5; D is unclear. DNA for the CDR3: TGTGCCAGCAGCGATTACCGGCTGGGCATAATCCACTCCCGATATAGCAATCAGCCCCAGCATTTT. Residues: CASSDYRLGIIHSRYSNQPQHF.